The rows below give T cell receptor beta chains drawn from one sample of a study of blood T cell repertoires in COVID-19. Clones were read by immunoSEQ multiplex PCR, and TCRdb kept only the in-frame ones, dropping some. The data contain 250,000 to 300,000 clones, roughly 81% of them singletons. Input material: PBMCs or T cells enriched from blood (not recorded which). These receptors originate from a woman aged 45-65 years who had been exposed to COVID-19. The CDR3 runs from the conserved cysteine through the conserved F or W. D genes are given only for firm matches. Size tells how often a clone was seen (once, few, many) or the class of an expanded clone, and some rows leave it out.

j_call d_call v_call clone_size cdr3_aa cdr3_nt
TRBJ2-1 . TRBV7-3 . CASSLGGSDEQFF TGTGCCAGCAGCTTAGGGGGGAGTGATGAGCAGTTCTTC
TRBJ2-5 . TRBV24-1 . CATGPSRNAGTQYF TGTGCCACCGGGCCCTCTAGGAATGCGGGGACCCAGTACTTC
TRBJ2-2 TRBD2 TRBV4-1 . CASSQDGAGGNTGELFF TGCGCCAGCAGCCAAGATGGAGCGGGGGGGAACACCGGGGAGCTGTTTTTT
TRBJ1-2 . TRBV10-2 . CASSGAPGDGYTF TGCGCCAGCAGTGGGGCGCCAGGGGATGGCTACACCTTC
TRBJ2-3 . TRBV7-9 . CASSPRGPDTQYF TGTGCCAGCAGCCCCAGGGGCCCCGATACGCAGTATTTT
TRBJ1-5 . TRBV28 . CASSLEYQPQHF TGTGCCAGCAGTTTGGAGTATCAGCCCCAGCATTTT
TRBJ1-1 TRBD1 TRBV11-2 . CASSPGQGRAGDVAFF TGTGCCAGCAGCCCGGGACAGGGGCGGGCCGGGGATGTAGCTTTCTTT
TRBJ2-5 . TRBV29-1 . CSVGRIPLQETQYF TGCAGCGTGGGGAGGATTCCGCTTCAAGAGACCCAGTACTTC
TRBJ2-1 . TRBV18 . CASSPSQGSYNEQFF TGTGCCAGCTCACCAAGCCAGGGTTCTTACAATGAGCAGTTCTTC
TRBJ2-5 TRBD1 TRBV6-6 . CASRRQGGETQYF TGTGCCAGCAGGCGACAGGGTGGGGAGACCCAGTACTTC
TRBJ2-3 TRBD2 TRBV18 . CASSSGSSGVMDTQYF TGTGCCAGCTCTTCCGGGTCTAGCGGGGTAATGGATACGCAGTATTTT
TRBJ2-5 TRBD2 TRBV5-6 . CASSLGTSKTQYF TGTGCCAGCAGCTTAGGGACTAGCAAGACCCAGTACTTC
TRBJ2-2 TRBD2 TRBV10-3 . CAIRATGGPAGELFF TGTGCCATCAGGGCCACGGGGGGGCCGGCCGGGGAGCTGTTTTTT
TRBJ1-1 . TRBV7-9 once CASSPGVIGITEAFF TGTGCCAGCAGCCCAGGGGTGATCGGAATAACTGAAGCTTTCTTT
TRBJ2-1 TRBD1 TRBV18 . CASSPGQGQLRTSYNEQFF TGTGCCAGCTCACCGGGACAGGGGCAGCTCCGAACTTCCTACAATGAGCAGTTCTTC
TRBJ2-4 . TRBV7-9 . CASSLDRAKNIQYF TGTGCCAGCAGCTTAGACAGAGCCAAAAACATTCAGTACTTC
TRBJ1-1 TRBD1 TRBV3-1/TRBV3-2 . CASSQDRRTGASMNTEAFF TGTGCCAGCAGCCAAGATCGGAGGACAGGGGCTTCAATGAACACTGAAGCTTTCTTT
TRBJ2-1 . TRBV6-4 . CASSEVSRGEQFF TGTGCCAGCAGTGAAGTCTCCAGGGGTGAGCAGTTCTTC
TRBJ2-5 TRBD2 TRBV19 . CASSTLGLAGVETQYF TGTGCCAGTAGTACCCTGGGACTAGCGGGGGTCGAGACCCAGTACTTC
TRBJ1-2 . TRBV5-1 few CASAAEGFMGYGYTF TGCGCCAGCGCAGCGGAGGGGTTTATGGGGTATGGCTACACCTTC
TRBJ2-7 . TRBV3-1/TRBV3-2 . CASSQARGGEQYF TGTGCCAGCAGCCAAGCCCGAGGGGGCGAGCAGTACTTC
TRBJ2-2 . TRBV11-2 . CASSRRGGELFF TGTGCCAGCAGCCGGAGAGGGGGGGAGCTGTTTTTT
TRBJ1-4 TRBD1 TRBV9 . CASSATGTGNEKLFF TGTGCCAGCAGCGCCACCGGGACAGGGAACGAAAAACTGTTTTTT